This TCR beta chain is from a study of blood T cells in healthy people across ages. Study at large: About one barcoded beta molecule per two T cells came from capture by template switching. Study-wide results and limits: From one million sequenced T cells, diversity estimates were lower bounds. Because donor CMV status was unknown, expanded clonotype changes were possibly confounded.

Primers used in a second PCR of roughly 6 to 12 cycles were a sample-barcoded 5' primer and a J-beta primer mix. TCRdb processed the 5' RACE reads anew with MiXCR; each CDR3 protein has one entry. Of over 1.5 million distinct CDR3 sequences listed, around half are singletons. This clonotype was counted between two and nine times. What it recognizes is unknown. J was trimmed by 6 bases and V by 3 bases; bases with no gene match: 5. From germline, CDR1 is PRHDT and CDR2 FYEKMQ (reference sequence). The CDR3 covers 14 residues. Sequencing used blood. The sequence came from a woman aged 40-49 years in good health. This chain joins TRBV13 and TRBJ1-2; the match to TRBD1 covers 9 bases. The CDR3 reads CASSLGTGRDGYTF. CDR3 DNA sequence: TGTGCCAGCAGCTTGGGGACAGGGAGGGATGGCTACACCTTC.